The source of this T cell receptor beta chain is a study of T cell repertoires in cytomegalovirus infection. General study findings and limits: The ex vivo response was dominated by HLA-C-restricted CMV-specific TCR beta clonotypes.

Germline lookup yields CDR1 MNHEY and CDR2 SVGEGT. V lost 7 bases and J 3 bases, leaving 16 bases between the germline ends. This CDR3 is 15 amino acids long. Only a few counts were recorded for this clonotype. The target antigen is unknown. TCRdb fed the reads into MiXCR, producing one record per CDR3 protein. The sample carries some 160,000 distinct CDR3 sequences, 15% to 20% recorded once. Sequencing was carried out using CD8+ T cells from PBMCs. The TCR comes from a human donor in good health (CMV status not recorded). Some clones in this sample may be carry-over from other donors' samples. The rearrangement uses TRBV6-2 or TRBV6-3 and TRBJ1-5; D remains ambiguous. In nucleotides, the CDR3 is TGTGCCAGCAAGGCGGGTCCCGGGTACAATCAGCCCCAGCATTTT. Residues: CASKAGPGYNQPQHF.